This T cell receptor beta chain appears in the sequencing data of a study of cytomegalovirus exposure and HLA in healthy donors. The germline V and J ends were trimmed by 7 bases and 3 bases, with 15 bases remaining between them. CDR3 length: 14 residues. Looked up from germline, CDR1 is MNHNY and CDR2 is SVGAGI (reference sequence). Use of 60 Vbeta and 13 Jbeta primers characterized the PCR. Profiling relied on immunoSEQ multiplex PCR, and the TCRdb table lists in-frame clones only, not all of them. The data hold more than 100,000 clones, with around 66% observed a single time. This clone has just a few counts. The antigen remains unidentified. The study's findings and limits: Rarity marked most TCR sequences, yet some public TCRs occurred in many donors.

Sequences were obtained from PBMCs. This TCR was sampled from a man aged 18-30 years in good health and CMV-seronegative. The gene calls are TRBV6-6 and TRBJ1-2; TRBD1 is a possible D gene (6 bases). This chain's CDR3 is CASNLRGADYGYTF. In DNA, the CDR3 is TGTGCCAGCAACTTGCGGGGGGCGGACTATGGCTACACCTTC.